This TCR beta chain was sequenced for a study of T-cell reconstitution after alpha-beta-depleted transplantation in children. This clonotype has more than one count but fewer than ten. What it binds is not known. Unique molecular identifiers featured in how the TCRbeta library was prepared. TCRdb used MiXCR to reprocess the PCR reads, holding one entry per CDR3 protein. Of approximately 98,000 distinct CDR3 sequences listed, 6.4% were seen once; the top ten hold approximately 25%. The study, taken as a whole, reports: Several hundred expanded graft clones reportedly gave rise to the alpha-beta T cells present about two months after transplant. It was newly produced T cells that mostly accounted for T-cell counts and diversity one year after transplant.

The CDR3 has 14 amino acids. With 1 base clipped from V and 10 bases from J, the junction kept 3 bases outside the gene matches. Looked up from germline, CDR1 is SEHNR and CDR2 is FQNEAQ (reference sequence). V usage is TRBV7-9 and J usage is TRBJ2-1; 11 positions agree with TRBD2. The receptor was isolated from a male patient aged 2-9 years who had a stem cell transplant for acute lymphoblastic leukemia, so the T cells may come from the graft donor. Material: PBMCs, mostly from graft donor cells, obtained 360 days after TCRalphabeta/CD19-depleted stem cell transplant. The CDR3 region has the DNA TGTGCCAGCAGCTTAGTGATAGCGGGAGGGGAGCAGTTCTTC. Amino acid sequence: CASSLVIAGGEQFF.